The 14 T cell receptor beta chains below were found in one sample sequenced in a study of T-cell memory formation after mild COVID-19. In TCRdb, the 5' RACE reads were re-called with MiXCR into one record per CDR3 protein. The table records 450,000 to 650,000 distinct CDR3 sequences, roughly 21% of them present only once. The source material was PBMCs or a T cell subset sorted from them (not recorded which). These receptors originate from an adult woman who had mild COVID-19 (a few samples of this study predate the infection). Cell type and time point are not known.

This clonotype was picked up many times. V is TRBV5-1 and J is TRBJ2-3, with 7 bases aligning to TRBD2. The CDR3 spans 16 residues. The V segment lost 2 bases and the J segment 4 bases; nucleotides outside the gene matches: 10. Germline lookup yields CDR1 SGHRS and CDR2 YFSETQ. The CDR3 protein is CASSFAGARGADTQYF. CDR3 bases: TGCGCCAGCAGCTTTGCGGGAGCGCGAGGGGCAGATACGCAGTATTTT.

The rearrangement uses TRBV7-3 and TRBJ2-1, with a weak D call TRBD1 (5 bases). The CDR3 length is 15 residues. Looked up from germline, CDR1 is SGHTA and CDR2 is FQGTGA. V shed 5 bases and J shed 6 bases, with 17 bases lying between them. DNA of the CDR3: TGTGCCAGCAGCCCCCTGGGCCTAGGGGTCAATGAGCAGTTCTTC. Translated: CASSPLGLGVNEQFF.

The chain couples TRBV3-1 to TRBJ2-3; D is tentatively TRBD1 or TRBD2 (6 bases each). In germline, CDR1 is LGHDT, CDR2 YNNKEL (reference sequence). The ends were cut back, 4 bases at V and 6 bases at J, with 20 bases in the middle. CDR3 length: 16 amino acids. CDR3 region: CASSPGSGALGDTQYF. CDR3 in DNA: TGTGCCAGCAGCCCAGGATCGGGGGCCCTGGGGGATACGCAGTATTTT.

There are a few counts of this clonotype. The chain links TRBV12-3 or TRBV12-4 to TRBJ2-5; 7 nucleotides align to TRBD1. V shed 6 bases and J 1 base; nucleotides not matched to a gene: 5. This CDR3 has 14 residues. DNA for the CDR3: TGTGCCAGCAGAACGACAGGGACCCAAGAGACCCAGTACTTC. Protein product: CASRTTGTQETQYF.

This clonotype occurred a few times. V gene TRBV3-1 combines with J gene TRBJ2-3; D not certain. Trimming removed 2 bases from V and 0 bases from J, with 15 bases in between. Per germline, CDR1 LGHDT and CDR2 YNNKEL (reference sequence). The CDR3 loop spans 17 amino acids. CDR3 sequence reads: CASSQSRGAPSTDTQYF. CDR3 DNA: TGTGCCAGCAGCCAATCCCGAGGAGCGCCGAGCACAGATACGCAGTATTTT.

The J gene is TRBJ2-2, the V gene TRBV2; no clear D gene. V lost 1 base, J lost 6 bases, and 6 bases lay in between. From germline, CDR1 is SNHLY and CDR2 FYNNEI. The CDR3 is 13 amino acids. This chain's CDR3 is CASSEGGSGELFF. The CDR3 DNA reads TGTGCCAGCAGTGAAGGGGGTTCCGGGGAGCTGTTTTTT. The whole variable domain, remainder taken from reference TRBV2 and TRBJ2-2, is EPEVTQTPSHQVTQMGQEVILRCVPISNHLYFYWYRQILGQKVEFLVSFYNNEISEKSEIFDDQFSVERPDGSNFTLKIRSTKLEDSAMYFCASSEGGSGELFFGEGSRLTVL.

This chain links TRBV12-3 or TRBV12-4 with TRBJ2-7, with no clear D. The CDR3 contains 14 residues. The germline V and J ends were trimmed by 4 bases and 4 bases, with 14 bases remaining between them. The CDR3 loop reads CASSYQTGSYEQYF. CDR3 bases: TGTGCCAGCAGTTATCAGACTGGTTCTTACGAGCAGTACTTC.

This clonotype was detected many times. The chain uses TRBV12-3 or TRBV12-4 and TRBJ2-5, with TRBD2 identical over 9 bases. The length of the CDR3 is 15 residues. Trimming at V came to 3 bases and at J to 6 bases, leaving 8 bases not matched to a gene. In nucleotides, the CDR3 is TGTGCCAGCAGTTTCCAAGCGGGGGGCCCCCAGACCCAGTACTTC. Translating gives CASSFQAGGPQTQYF.

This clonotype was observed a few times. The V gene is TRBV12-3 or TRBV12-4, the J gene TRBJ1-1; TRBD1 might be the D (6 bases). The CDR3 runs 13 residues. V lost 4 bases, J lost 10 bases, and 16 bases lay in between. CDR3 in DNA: TGTGCCAGCAGTTCAGGACAGTCGAGGGGAGCTTTCTTT. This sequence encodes CASSSGQSRGAFF.

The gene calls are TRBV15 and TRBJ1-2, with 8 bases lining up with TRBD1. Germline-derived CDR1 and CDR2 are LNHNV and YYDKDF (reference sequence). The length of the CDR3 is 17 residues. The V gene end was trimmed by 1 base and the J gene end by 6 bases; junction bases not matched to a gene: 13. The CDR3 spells CATSRGRGPLLANGYTF. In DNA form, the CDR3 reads TGTGCCACCAGCAGAGGCAGGGGGCCTTTGTTGGCTAATGGCTACACCTTC.

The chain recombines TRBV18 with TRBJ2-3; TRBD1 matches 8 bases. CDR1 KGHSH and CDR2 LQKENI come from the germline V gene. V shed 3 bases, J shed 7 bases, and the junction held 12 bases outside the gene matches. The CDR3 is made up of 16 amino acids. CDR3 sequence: CASSPPQGTGAYTQYF. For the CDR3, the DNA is TGTGCCAGCTCACCCCCCCAAGGGACAGGTGCCTATACGCAGTATTTT.

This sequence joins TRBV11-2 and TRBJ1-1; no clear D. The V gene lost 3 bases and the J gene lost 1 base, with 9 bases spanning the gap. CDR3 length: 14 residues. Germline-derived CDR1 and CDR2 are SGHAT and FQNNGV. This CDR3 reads CASSLSLANTEAFF. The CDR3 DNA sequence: TGTGCCAGCAGCTTGTCACTCGCGAACACTGAAGCTTTCTTT.

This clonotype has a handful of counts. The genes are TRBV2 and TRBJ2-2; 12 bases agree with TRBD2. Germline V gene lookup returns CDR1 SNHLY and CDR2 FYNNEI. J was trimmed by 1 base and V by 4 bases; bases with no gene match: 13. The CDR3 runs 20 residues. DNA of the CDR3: TGTGCCAGCAGTGCCCCTAGCGGGGGGGCTCTCTTGGGGAACACCGGGGAGCTGTTTTTT. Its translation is CASSAPSGGALLGNTGELFF.

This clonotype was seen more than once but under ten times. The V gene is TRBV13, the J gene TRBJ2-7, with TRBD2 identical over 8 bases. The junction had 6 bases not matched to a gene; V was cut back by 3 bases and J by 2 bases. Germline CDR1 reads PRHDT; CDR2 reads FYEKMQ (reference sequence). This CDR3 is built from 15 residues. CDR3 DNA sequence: TGTGCCAGCAGCTTCAGTACTAGCGGACCCTACGAGCAGTACTTC. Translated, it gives CASSFSTSGPYEQYF.